This is a list of T cell receptor beta chains from one sample in a study of blood T cell repertoires in COVID-19. Some clones are missing from TCRdb's copy, which holds only in-frame ones; the method was immunoSEQ multiplex PCR. Of tens of thousands of clones in the sample, roughly 85% were seen once. Sequenced: peripheral blood. The receptors derive from a man older than 75 with acute or convalescent COVID-19. The CDR3 runs from the conserved cysteine through the conserved F or W. A D gene is named only where the DNA matches it firmly. Clone size is not always given. Where it is, it says once, few, many or a class for expanded clones.

d_call: TRBD1; v_call: TRBV5-1; clone_size: -; j_call: TRBJ1-5; cdr3_aa: CASSLAGGSNQPQHF; cdr3_nt: TGCGCCAGCAGCTTGGCAGGGGGGAGCAATCAGCCCCAGCATTTT
d_call: -; v_call: TRBV3-1/TRBV3-2; clone_size: -; j_call: TRBJ2-2; cdr3_aa: CASSPGRGTGELFF; cdr3_nt: TGTGCCAGCAGCCCGGGCCGAGGGACCGGGGAGCTGTTTTTT
d_call: TRBD1; v_call: TRBV18; clone_size: -; j_call: TRBJ2-7; cdr3_aa: CASSERQGAGEQYF; cdr3_nt: TGTGCCAGCTCAGAGCGACAGGGGGCCGGCGAGCAGTACTTC
d_call: TRBD1; v_call: TRBV5-5; clone_size: few; j_call: TRBJ2-7; cdr3_aa: CASSRSGTASYEQYF; cdr3_nt: TGTGCCAGCAGCCGCTCCGGGACAGCATCCTACGAGCAGTACTTC
d_call: -; v_call: TRBV19; clone_size: -; j_call: TRBJ2-6; cdr3_aa: CASSMNRASSGANVLTF; cdr3_nt: TGTGCCAGTAGTATGAACAGGGCAAGCTCTGGGGCCAACGTCCTGACTTTC
d_call: -; v_call: TRBV7-3; clone_size: -; j_call: TRBJ1-1; cdr3_aa: CASSLRGPAMNTEAFF; cdr3_nt: TGTGCCAGCAGCTTAAGGGGCCCTGCCATGAACACTGAAGCTTTCTTT
d_call: -; v_call: TRBV21-1; clone_size: -; j_call: TRBJ2-7; cdr3_aa: CASSKKGEREKGGYEQYF; cdr3_nt: TGTGCCAGCAGCAAAAAGGGGGAGCGGGAGAAAGGAGGCTACGAGCAGTACTTC
d_call: -; v_call: TRBV6-5; clone_size: -; j_call: TRBJ2-5; cdr3_aa: CASSYPQGSGETQYF; cdr3_nt: TGTGCCAGCAGTTACCCCCAGGGCTCAGGGGAGACCCAGTACTTC
d_call: -; v_call: TRBV7-2; clone_size: few; j_call: TRBJ2-5; cdr3_aa: CASSLAVGSRETQYF; cdr3_nt: TGTGCCAGCAGCTTAGCGGTGGGGAGTCGAGAGACCCAGTACTTC
d_call: TRBD1; v_call: TRBV29-1; clone_size: -; j_call: TRBJ1-2; cdr3_aa: CSVGGQWVYGYTF; cdr3_nt: TGCAGCGTTGGGGGACAGTGGGTCTATGGCTACACCTTC
d_call: TRBD2; v_call: TRBV10-3; clone_size: -; j_call: TRBJ2-2; cdr3_aa: CAISPSGRALGELFF; cdr3_nt: TGTGCCATCTCCCCTAGCGGGAGGGCCCTCGGGGAGCTGTTTTTT
d_call: -; v_call: TRBV6-4; clone_size: -; j_call: TRBJ2-7; cdr3_aa: CASIGLVYEQYF; cdr3_nt: TGTGCCAGTATAGGACTTGTCTACGAGCAGTACTTC
d_call: -; v_call: TRBV18; clone_size: -; j_call: TRBJ1-1; cdr3_aa: CASSPPTVINTEAFF; cdr3_nt: TGTGCCAGCTCACCACCGACAGTTATTAATACTGAAGCTTTCTTT
d_call: -; v_call: TRBV19; clone_size: -; j_call: TRBJ1-1; cdr3_aa: CASSIARRSNTEAFF; cdr3_nt: TGTGCCAGTAGTATAGCTAGACGCTCGAACACTGAAGCTTTCTTT
d_call: -; v_call: TRBV19; clone_size: -; j_call: TRBJ2-1; cdr3_aa: CASSIRFLMSSYNEQFF; cdr3_nt: TGTGCCAGTAGTATTCGTTTCCTTATGAGCTCCTACAATGAGCAGTTCTTC
d_call: TRBD2; v_call: TRBV6-5; clone_size: -; j_call: TRBJ2-7; cdr3_aa: CASSLTSGPYEQYF; cdr3_nt: TGTGCCAGCAGTTTGACTAGCGGGCCCTACGAGCAGTACTTC
d_call: -; v_call: TRBV15; clone_size: -; j_call: TRBJ1-1; cdr3_aa: CATSREQKNTEAFF; cdr3_nt: TGTGCCACCAGCAGAGAACAGAAGAACACTGAAGCTTTCTTT
d_call: -; v_call: TRBV28; clone_size: -; j_call: TRBJ2-5; cdr3_aa: CASSSGLETQYF; cdr3_nt: TGTGCCAGCAGTTCCGGGTTAGAGACCCAGTACTTC
d_call: TRBD1; v_call: TRBV24-1; clone_size: -; j_call: TRBJ2-7; cdr3_aa: CANSNRDRGSREQYF; cdr3_nt: TGTGCTAACTCGAACCGGGACAGGGGGTCCCGCGAGCAGTACTTC
d_call: TRBD1; v_call: TRBV19; clone_size: -; j_call: TRBJ2-7; cdr3_aa: CASSRSTGVAYEQYF; cdr3_nt: TGTGCCAGTAGCAGAAGCACAGGGGTGGCCTACGAGCAGTACTTC
d_call: TRBD1; v_call: TRBV5-1; clone_size: -; j_call: TRBJ2-3; cdr3_aa: CASSRAGTGITTSTDTQYF; cdr3_nt: TGCGCCAGCAGCCGAGCCGGGACAGGGATCACCACTAGCACAGATACGCAGTATTTT
d_call: -; v_call: TRBV27; clone_size: -; j_call: TRBJ1-4; cdr3_aa: CASSLRPRSNEKLFF; cdr3_nt: TGTGCCAGCAGTTTAAGGCCGAGGTCCAATGAAAAACTGTTTTTT
d_call: -; v_call: TRBV28; clone_size: -; j_call: TRBJ2-1; cdr3_aa: CASSSRVVDEQFF; cdr3_nt: TGTGCCAGCAGTTCCCGGGTTGTCGATGAGCAGTTCTTC
d_call: -; v_call: TRBV5-5; clone_size: -; j_call: TRBJ2-5; cdr3_aa: CASSSGARVLASKTQYF; cdr3_nt: TGTGCCAGCAGCTCCGGGGCTCGGGTCCTAGCGTCCAAGACCCAGTACTTC
d_call: TRBD2; v_call: TRBV4-1; clone_size: -; j_call: TRBJ2-4; cdr3_aa: CASSQDSVLAGGPGNIQYF; cdr3_nt: TGCGCCAGCAGCCAAGATTCCGTTCTAGCGGGAGGGCCTGGAAACATTCAGTACTTC
d_call: -; v_call: TRBV6-2/TRBV6-3; clone_size: -; j_call: TRBJ2-7; cdr3_aa: CASSYGHSGEQYF; cdr3_nt: TGTGCCAGCAGTTACGGGCACTCGGGGGAGCAGTACTTC
d_call: TRBD1; v_call: TRBV6-6; clone_size: -; j_call: TRBJ2-5; cdr3_aa: CASTDIGTGGETQYF; cdr3_nt: TGTGCCAGCACTGACATTGGGACAGGGGGAGAGACCCAGTACTTC
d_call: TRBD1; v_call: TRBV5-4; clone_size: -; j_call: TRBJ1-3; cdr3_aa: CASSLRSAGGSGNTIYF; cdr3_nt: TGTGCCAGCAGCTTGAGATCGGCAGGGGGTTCTGGAAACACCATATATTTT
d_call: TRBD1; v_call: TRBV28; clone_size: once; j_call: TRBJ1-2; cdr3_aa: CAITGTGLVADGYTF; cdr3_nt: TGTGCCATAACCGGGACAGGGCTAGTGGCGGATGGCTACACCTTC
d_call: -; v_call: TRBV28; clone_size: -; j_call: TRBJ1-2; cdr3_aa: CASERGGTNYGYTF; cdr3_nt: TGTGCCAGCGAAAGGGGGGGGACGAACTATGGCTACACCTTC
d_call: -; v_call: TRBV29-1; clone_size: -; j_call: TRBJ2-7; cdr3_aa: CSVEDRGAGYEQYF; cdr3_nt: TGCAGCGTTGAAGATCGCGGGGCTGGGTACGAGCAGTACTTC
d_call: TRBD1; v_call: TRBV29-1; clone_size: -; j_call: TRBJ1-2; cdr3_aa: CSVGGQGGYGYTF; cdr3_nt: TGCAGCGTTGGGGGACAGGGCGGCTATGGCTACACCTTC
d_call: TRBD2; v_call: TRBV15; clone_size: -; j_call: TRBJ2-1; cdr3_aa: CATSEGTSGYNEQFF; cdr3_nt: TGTGCCACCAGCGAAGGGACTAGCGGATACAATGAGCAGTTCTTC
d_call: -; v_call: TRBV7-3; clone_size: -; j_call: TRBJ1-2; cdr3_aa: CASSLPLREGGGYTF; cdr3_nt: TGTGCCAGCAGCTTACCGCTCCGGGAAGGGGGTGGCTACACCTTC
d_call: TRBD1; v_call: TRBV28; clone_size: -; j_call: TRBJ2-7; cdr3_aa: CASSTVQGEYEQYF; cdr3_nt: TGTGCCAGCAGTACCGTACAGGGGGAGTACGAGCAGTACTTC
d_call: -; v_call: TRBV28; clone_size: -; j_call: TRBJ2-5; cdr3_aa: CASSFGSPGTQYF; cdr3_nt: TGTGCCAGCAGTTTCGGCAGCCCGGGGACCCAGTACTTC
d_call: TRBD1; v_call: TRBV14; clone_size: -; j_call: TRBJ1-4; cdr3_aa: CASNRGNEKLFF; cdr3_nt: TGTGCCAGCAACAGGGGTAATGAAAAACTGTTTTTT
d_call: TRBD2; v_call: TRBV19; clone_size: -; j_call: TRBJ2-7; cdr3_aa: CASSNAGASYEQYF; cdr3_nt: TGTGCCAGTAGCAACGCGGGAGCCTCCTACGAGCAGTACTTC
d_call: TRBD2; v_call: TRBV19; clone_size: -; j_call: TRBJ2-7; cdr3_aa: CASSLRPTSGTAYEQYF; cdr3_nt: TGTGCCAGTAGTCTCCGACCGACTAGCGGGACAGCCTACGAGCAGTACTTC
d_call: TRBD2; v_call: TRBV2; clone_size: -; j_call: TRBJ2-1; cdr3_aa: CASIRTSGGEQFF; cdr3_nt: TGTGCCAGCATTCGGACTAGCGGGGGTGAGCAGTTCTTC